The present TCR beta chain was sequenced within a study of STAT5B mutations in CD4+ large granular lymphocyte leukemia. The CDR3 consists of 16 residues. In germline, CDR1 is KGHSH, CDR2 LQKENI. The V end was cut by 3 bases, the J end by 0 bases, with 11 bases between. The data were produced by immunoSEQ multiplex PCR, yet TCRdb's version contains in-frame clones alone and is incomplete. The sample gives around 30,000 clones, approximately 75% of which show up once; roughly 3.3% is in the top ten. Sequences were obtained from CD4+ T cells from blood buffy coats. The receptor was isolated from a human donor in good health. The chain joins TRBV18 to TRBJ2-2, with D perhaps matching TRBD1 or TRBD2 (5 bases each). This CDR3 reads CASSPSRGPNTGELFF. The CDR3 region has the DNA TGTGCCAGCTCACCCTCGAGGGGCCCGAACACCGGGGAGCTGTTTTTT.